The TCR beta chain described here comes from a study of OX40 agonist ivuxolimab in advanced cancers. Study context: Those enrolled were approximately 78% male, with a mean age of approximately 60 years and ages from 23 to 79.

The study, taken as a whole, reports: Which antigen the expanded peripheral T cells recognized is unknown.

Germline V gives CDR1 SGHTA, CDR2 FQGNSA. V lost 5 bases to trimming and J lost 3 bases; unmatched junction nucleotides: 10. The CDR3 length is 15 residues. Drawing of blood for sampling happened at baseline, at cycle 4 day 1, and at cycle 7 day 1. The data were produced by immunoSEQ multiplex PCR, yet TCRdb's version contains in-frame clones alone and is incomplete. Of roughly 59,000 clones detected, approximately 87% appear once; the ten largest clones hold over 2%. In its sample, this clone was seen a few times. The antigen is undetermined. Sequences were derived from CD4+ or CD8+ T cells sorted from blood, sampled in a trial of the OX40 agonist ivuxolimab. J is TRBJ2-7 and V is TRBV7-2, with 7 positions matching TRBD2. This TCR came from an adult with an advanced solid tumor such as melanoma, head and neck, liver or kidney cancer. CDR3 residues: CASSQSLGGSYEQYF. The DNA of the CDR3 is TGTGCCAGCAGCCAAAGCTTAGGCGGGAGCTACGAGCAGTACTTC.